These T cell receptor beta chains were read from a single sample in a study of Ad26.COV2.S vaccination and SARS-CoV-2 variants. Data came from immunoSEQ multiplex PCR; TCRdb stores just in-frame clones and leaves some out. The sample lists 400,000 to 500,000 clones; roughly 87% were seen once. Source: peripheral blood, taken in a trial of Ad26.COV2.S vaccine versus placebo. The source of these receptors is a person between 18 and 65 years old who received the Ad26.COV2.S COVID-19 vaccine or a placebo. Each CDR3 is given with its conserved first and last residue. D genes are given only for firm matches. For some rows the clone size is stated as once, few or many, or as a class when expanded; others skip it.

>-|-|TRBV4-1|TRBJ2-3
TGCGCCAGCAGCCCCGACAGCTCTAGCACAGATACGCAGTATTTT
CASSPDSSSTDTQYF
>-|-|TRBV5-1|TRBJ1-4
TGCGCCAGCAGCTTGTTGGGGGGTGGTATTGAAAAACTGTTTTTT
CASSLLGGGIEKLFF
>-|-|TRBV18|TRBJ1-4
TGTGCCAGCTCACCAATTGACAGGTCAAATGAAAAACTGTTTTTT
CASSPIDRSNEKLFF
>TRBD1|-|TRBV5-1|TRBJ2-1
TGCGCCAGCAGCTTGGGACAGGGGGCCTACAATGAGCAGTTCTTC
CASSLGQGAYNEQFF
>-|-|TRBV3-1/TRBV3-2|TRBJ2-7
TGTGCCAGCAGCCAGAAATACGAGCAGTACTTC
CASSQKYEQYF
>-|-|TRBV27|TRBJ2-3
TGTGCCAGCAGTTTCTTTGGGACCGGAGATACGCAGTATTTT
CASSFFGTGDTQYF
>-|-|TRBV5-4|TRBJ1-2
TGTGCCAGCAGCTTGTCGTCGGGTGGGTCGGACTATGGCTACACCTTC
CASSLSSGGSDYGYTF
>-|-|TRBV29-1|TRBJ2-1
TGCAGCGTTGAGGAGCCCCGCGGTGGCTACGGCAATGAGCAGTTCTTC
CSVEEPRGGYGNEQFF
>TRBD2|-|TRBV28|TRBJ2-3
TGTGCCAGCGCGCGCGGGGGGGCAGGCACAGATACGCAGTATTTT
CASARGGAGTDTQYF
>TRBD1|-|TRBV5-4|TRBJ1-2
TGTGCCAGCAGCCGGGACAGCTCCCGATATGGCTACACCTTC
CASSRDSSRYGYTF
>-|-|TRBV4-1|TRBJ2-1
TGCGCCAGCAGATCCCCGGGTCGAGGCCTTAGCTCCTACAATGAGCAGTTCTTC
CASRSPGRGLSSYNEQFF
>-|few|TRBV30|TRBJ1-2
TGTGCCTGGCGGGGAGTCGGCTACACCTTC
CAWRGVGYTF
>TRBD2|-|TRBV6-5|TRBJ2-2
TGTGCCAGCAGTTACGGTGGGACTACGAACACCGGGGAGCTGTTTTTT
CASSYGGTTNTGELFF
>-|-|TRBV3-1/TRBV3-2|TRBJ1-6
TGTGCCAGCAGCCAGGGACCAAGAGGAAATTCACCCCTCCACTTT
CASSQGPRGNSPLHF
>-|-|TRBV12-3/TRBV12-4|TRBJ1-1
TGTGCCAGTTCTAAACAGCTGAACACTGAAGCTTTCTTT
CASSKQLNTEAFF
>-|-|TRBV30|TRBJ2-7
TGTGCCTGGAGTGCAGGGATCTACGAGCAGTACTTC
CAWSAGIYEQYF
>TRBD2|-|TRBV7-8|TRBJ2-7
TGTGCCAGCAGCCTCGGACTAGCGGGGGGCTTTGCCTACGAGCAGTACTTC
CASSLGLAGGFAYEQYF
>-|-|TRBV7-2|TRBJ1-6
TGTGCCACCAGCGAAATAGGTGGGGCCCGGCCCCACTTT
CATSEIGGARPHF
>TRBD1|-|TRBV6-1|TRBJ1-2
TGTGCCAGCAGTGAAGGAGGACAGGGCTATGGCTACACCTTC
CASSEGGQGYGYTF
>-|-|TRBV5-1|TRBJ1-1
TGCGCCAGCAGCTTGGAGTATGGCTCCGATCTGAACACTGAAGCTTTCTTT
CASSLEYGSDLNTEAFF
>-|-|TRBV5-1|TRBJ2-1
TGCGCCAGCAGCTTGGGTGGGCCCTACGACAATGAGCAGTTCTTC
CASSLGGPYDNEQFF
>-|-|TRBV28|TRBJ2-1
TGTGCCAGCAGTTCCTCCCCCGGGGGCCGTGAGCAGTTCTTC
CASSSSPGGREQFF
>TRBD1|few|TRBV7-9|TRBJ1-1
TGTGCCAGCAGCCCACAGGGGGTATGGAACACTGAAGCTTTCTTT
CASSPQGVWNTEAFF
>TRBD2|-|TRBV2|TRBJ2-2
TGTGCCAGCAGTGGTTTCGGGGGGAGTCACGGGGAGCTGTTTTTT
CASSGFGGSHGELFF
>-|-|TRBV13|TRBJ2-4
TGTGCCAGCAGCTCGCGGAACAAGGGCGTTCAGTACTTC
CASSSRNKGVQYF
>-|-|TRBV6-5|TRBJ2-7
TGTGCCAGCAGTTACTTGGCCAGCCGCGGCTACGAGCAGTACTTC
CASSYLASRGYEQYF
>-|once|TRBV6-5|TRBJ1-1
TGTGCCAGCAGTTACTCGATGAACACTGAAGCTTTCTTT
CASSYSMNTEAFF
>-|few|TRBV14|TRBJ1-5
TGTGCCAGCAGCCTGGGGGGCGGGCAGCCCCAGCATTTT
CASSLGGGQPQHF
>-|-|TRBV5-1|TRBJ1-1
TGCGCCAGCAGCTTGGACAGGGATTACCTAAAGCGGAACACTGAAGCTTTCTTT
CASSLDRDYLKRNTEAFF
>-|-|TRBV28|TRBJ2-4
TGTGCCAGCAATGGGCGGGGCAAAAACATTCAGTACTTC
CASNGRGKNIQYF
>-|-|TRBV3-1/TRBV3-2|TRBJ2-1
TGTGCCAGCAGCCGTGGAGGGAGCAATGAGCAGTTCTTC
CASSRGGSNEQFF
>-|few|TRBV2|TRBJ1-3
TGTGCCAGCAGTGGCACCGTAGGAAGAAGCTCTGGAAACACCATATATTTT
CASSGTVGRSSGNTIYF
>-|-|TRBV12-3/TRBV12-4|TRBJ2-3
TGTGCCAGCATGTTTAGGCGGACAGATACGCAGTATTTT
CASMFRRTDTQYF
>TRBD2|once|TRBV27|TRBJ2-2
TGTCCCCGCGGGAGGGGGGGCGGAGGGGAGGGTCACACCGGGGAGCTGTTTTTT
CPRGRGGGGEGHTGELFF
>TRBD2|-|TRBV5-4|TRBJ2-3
TGTGCCAGCAGCGGGAGGAGTAGCGGGGGGGCCGATACGCAGTATTTT
CASSGRSSGGADTQYF
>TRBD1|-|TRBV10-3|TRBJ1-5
TGTGCCATCAGTGAGGGTCCGGACAGGGGCGCCAATCAGCCCCAGCATTTT
CAISEGPDRGANQPQHF